These 4 T cell receptor beta chains came from one sample sequenced in a study of cytomegalovirus exposure and HLA in healthy donors. Both 60 Vbeta primers and 13 Jbeta primers went into the PCR. Repertoires were generated with immunoSEQ multiplex PCR, while TCRdb's copy carries only in-frame clones and drops some. This sample has 150,000 to 250,000 clones, with approximately 79% found just once. Material: PBMCs. These receptor sequences come from a girl aged 10 to 17 in good health and CMV-seropositive.

The V call is TRBV25-1, the J call TRBJ1-2; D is unclear. The V end lost 2 bases, the J end lost 8 bases, and 18 bases lay between the germline ends. CDR1 MGHDK and CDR2 SYGVNS come from the germline V gene. The CDR3 sequence is 15 residues long. The DNA for the CDR3 is TGTGCCAGCAGTGAAACATTGACGGGAGATCTGGGCTACACCTTC. Its translation is CASSETLTGDLGYTF.

This clone was counted ten times or more. Within the sample, other DNA sequences also encode this same CDR3. The chain joins TRBV5-1 to TRBJ2-1, with TRBD2 matching 9 bases. Looked up from germline, CDR1 is SGHRS and CDR2 is YFSETQ. The CDR3 length is 14 residues. J lost 4 bases, V lost 4 bases, and 3 bases had no gene match. The chain's CDR3 is CASSASGGYNEQFF. In DNA, the CDR3 is TGCGCCAGCAGCGCCAGCGGGGGGTACAATGAGCAGTTCTTC.

The chain employs TRBV30 and TRBJ2-3; 9 positions match TRBD2. CDR1 and CDR2 from the germline V gene are GTSNPN and SVGIG (reference sequence). The CDR3 sequence is 12 residues long. V trimming: 4 bases; J trimming: 9 bases; junction bases outside the gene matches: 5. The CDR3 region is CAWKGLAKTQYF. CDR3 nucleotide sequence: TGTGCCTGGAAGGGACTAGCCAAGACGCAGTATTTT.

V is TRBV9 and J is TRBJ2-3, with 12 bases lining up with TRBD2. Germline trimming cut 2 bases from V and 2 bases from J; bases unmatched to any gene: 12. Germline loops: CDR1 SGDLS, CDR2 YYNGEE. The CDR3 loop spans 19 amino acids. The CDR3, as DNA: TGTGCCAGCAGCGTTAGTGGGCTAGCGGGGGGGCGTGACACAGATACGCAGTATTTT. Its translation: CASSVSGLAGGRDTDTQYF.